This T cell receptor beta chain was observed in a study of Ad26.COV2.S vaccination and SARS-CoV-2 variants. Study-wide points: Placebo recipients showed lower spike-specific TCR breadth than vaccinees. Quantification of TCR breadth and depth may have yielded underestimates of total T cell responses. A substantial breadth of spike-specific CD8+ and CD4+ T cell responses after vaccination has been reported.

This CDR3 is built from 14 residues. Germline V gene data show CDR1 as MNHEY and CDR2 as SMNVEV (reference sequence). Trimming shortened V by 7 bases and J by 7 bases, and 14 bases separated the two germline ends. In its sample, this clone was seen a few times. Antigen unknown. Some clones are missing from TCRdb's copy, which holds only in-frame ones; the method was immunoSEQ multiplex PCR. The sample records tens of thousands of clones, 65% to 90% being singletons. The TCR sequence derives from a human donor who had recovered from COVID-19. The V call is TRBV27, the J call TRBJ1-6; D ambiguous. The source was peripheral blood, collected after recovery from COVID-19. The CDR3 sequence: CASTLGGGNSPLHF. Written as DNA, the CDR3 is TGTGCCAGCACCTTGGGTGGAGGAAATTCACCCCTCCACTTT.